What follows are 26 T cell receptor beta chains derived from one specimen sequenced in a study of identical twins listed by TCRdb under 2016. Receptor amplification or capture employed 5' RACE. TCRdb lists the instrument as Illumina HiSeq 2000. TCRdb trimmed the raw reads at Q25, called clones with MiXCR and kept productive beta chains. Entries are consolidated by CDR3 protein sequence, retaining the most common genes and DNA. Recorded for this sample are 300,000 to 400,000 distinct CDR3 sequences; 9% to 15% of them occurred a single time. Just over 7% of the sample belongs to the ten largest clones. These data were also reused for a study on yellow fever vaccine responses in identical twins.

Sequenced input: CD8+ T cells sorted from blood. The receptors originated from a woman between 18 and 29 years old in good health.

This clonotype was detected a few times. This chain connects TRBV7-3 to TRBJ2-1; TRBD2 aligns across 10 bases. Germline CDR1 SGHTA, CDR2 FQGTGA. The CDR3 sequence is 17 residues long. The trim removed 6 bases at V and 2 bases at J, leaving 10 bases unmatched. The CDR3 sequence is CASSLSIAGGPYNEQFF. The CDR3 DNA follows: TGTGCCAGCAGTCTAAGCATAGCGGGAGGACCCTACAATGAGCAGTTCTTC.

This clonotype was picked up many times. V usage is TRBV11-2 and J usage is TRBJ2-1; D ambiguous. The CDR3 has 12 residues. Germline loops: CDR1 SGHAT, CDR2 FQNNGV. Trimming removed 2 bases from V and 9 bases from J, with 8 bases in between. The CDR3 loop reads CASSLWLGEQFF. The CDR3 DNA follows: TGTGCCAGCAGCTTATGGTTGGGTGAGCAGTTCTTC.

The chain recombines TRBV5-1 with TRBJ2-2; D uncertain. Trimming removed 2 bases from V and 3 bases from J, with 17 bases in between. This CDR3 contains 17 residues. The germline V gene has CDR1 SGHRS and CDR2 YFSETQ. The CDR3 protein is CASSFDPLDRDTGELFF. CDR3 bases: TGCGCCAGCAGCTTCGACCCTCTGGATAGGGACACCGGGGAGCTGTTTTTT.

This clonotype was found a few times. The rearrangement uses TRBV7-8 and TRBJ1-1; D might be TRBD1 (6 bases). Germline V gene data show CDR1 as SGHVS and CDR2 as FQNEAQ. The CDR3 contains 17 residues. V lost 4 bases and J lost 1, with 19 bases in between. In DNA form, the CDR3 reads TGTGCCAGCAGCTCCTATGCCCCGGGACACAGGAACACTGAAGCTTTCTTT. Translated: CASSSYAPGHRNTEAFF.

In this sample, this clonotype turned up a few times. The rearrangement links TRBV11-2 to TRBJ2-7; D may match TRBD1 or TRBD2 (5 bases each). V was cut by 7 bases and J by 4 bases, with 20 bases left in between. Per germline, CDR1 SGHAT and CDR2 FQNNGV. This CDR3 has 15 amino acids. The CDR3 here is CASIAGTPIRYEQYF. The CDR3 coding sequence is TGTGCCAGCATAGCCGGGACGCCCATACGGTACGAGCAGTACTTC.

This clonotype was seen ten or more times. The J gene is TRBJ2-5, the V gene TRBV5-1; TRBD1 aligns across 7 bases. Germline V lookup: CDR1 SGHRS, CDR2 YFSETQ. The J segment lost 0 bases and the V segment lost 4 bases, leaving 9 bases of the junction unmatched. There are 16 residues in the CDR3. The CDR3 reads CASSPPWDSDQETQYF. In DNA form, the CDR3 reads TGCGCCAGCAGCCCTCCTTGGGACAGCGACCAAGAGACCCAGTACTTC.

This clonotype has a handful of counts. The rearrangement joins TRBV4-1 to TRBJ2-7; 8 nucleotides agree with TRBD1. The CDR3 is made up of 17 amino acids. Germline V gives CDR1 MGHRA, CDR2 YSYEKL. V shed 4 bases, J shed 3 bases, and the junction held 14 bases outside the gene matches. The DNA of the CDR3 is TGCGCCAGCAGCCCCAGGGGGCCCAGACAGGGAATCTACGAGCAGTACTTC. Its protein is CASSPRGPRQGIYEQYF.

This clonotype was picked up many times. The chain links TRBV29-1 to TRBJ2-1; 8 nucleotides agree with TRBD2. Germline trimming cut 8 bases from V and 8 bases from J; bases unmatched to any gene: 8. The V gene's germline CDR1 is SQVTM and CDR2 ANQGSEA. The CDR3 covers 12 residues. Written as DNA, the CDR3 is TGCAGCTTTACCGGGACTAGGGATGAGCAGTTCTTC. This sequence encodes CSFTGTRDEQFF.

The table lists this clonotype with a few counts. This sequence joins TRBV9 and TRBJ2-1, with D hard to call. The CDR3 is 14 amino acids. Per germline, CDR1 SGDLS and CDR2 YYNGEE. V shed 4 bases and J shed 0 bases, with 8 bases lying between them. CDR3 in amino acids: CASSSGPSYNEQFF. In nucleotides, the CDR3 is TGTGCCAGCAGCTCGGGCCCCTCCTACAATGAGCAGTTCTTC.

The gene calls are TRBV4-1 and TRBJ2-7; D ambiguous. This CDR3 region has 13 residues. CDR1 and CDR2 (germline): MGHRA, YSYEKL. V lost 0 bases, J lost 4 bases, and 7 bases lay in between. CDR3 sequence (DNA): TGCGCCAGCAGCCAAGATATCAGATACGAGCAGTACGTC. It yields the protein CASSQDIRYEQYV.

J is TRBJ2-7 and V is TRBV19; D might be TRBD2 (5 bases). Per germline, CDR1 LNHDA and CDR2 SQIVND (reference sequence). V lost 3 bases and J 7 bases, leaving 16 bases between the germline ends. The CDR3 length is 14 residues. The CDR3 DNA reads TGTGCCAGTAGTATCCTAGCCAAGGGCAATGAGCAGTACTTC. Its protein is CASSILAKGNEQYF.

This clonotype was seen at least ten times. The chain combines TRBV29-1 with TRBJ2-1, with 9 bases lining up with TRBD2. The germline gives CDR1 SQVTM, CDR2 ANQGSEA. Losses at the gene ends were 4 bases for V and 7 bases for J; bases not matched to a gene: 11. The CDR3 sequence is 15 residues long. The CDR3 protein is CSVVVSGGARNEQFF. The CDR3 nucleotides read TGCAGCGTTGTGGTTAGCGGGGGTGCCCGGAATGAGCAGTTCTTC.

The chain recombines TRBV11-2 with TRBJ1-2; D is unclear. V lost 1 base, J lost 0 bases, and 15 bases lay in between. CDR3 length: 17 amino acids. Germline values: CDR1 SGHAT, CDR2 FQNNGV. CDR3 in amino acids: CASSLGIRHDSNYGYTF. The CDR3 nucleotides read TGTGCCAGCAGCTTAGGGATTCGCCATGACTCTAACTATGGCTACACCTTC.

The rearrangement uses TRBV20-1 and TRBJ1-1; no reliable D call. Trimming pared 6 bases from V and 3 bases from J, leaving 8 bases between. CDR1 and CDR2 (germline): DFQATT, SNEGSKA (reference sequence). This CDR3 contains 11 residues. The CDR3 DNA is TGCAGTGCCGCTGATTACACTGAAGCTTTCTTT. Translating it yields CSAADYTEAFF.

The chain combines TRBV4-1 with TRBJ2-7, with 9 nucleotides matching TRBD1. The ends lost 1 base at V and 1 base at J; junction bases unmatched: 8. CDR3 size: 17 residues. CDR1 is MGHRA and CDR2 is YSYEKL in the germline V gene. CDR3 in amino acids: CASSQAGGGTGSYEQYF. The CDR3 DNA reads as TGCGCCAGCAGCCAAGCTGGGGGAGGGACAGGGTCCTACGAGCAGTACTTC.

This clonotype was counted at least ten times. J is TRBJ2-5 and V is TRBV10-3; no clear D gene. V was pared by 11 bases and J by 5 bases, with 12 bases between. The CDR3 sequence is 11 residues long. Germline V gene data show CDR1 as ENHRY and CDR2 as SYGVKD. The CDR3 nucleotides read TGTGCCTCCGAATACGGGGAGACCCAGTACTTC. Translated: CASEYGETQYF.

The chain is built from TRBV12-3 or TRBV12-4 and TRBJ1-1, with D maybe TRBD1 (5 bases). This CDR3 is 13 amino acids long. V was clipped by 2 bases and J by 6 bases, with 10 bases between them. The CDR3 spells CASSLSRAAEAFF. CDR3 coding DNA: TGTGCCAGCAGTTTATCCAGGGCGGCTGAAGCTTTCTTT.

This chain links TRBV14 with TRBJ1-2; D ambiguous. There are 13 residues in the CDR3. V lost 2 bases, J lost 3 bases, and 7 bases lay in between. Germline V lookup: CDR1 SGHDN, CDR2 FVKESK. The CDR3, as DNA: TGTGCCAGCAGCCAATATGGATACTATGGCTACACCTTC. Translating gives CASSQYGYYGYTF.

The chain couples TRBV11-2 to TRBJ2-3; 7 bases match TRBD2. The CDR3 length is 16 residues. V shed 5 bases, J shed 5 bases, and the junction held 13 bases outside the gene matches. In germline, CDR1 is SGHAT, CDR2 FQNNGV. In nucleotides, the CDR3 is TGTGCCAGCAGCCAGATCAGGACTAGGGATATAGATACGCAGTATTTT. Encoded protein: CASSQIRTRDIDTQYF.

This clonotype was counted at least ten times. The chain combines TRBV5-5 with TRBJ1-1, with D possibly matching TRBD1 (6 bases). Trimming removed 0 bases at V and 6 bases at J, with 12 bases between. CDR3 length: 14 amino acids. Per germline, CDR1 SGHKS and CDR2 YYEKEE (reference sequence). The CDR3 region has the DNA TGTGCCAGCAGCTTGGGCCCAGGGGCATCTGAAGCTTTCTTT. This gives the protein CASSLGPGASEAFF.

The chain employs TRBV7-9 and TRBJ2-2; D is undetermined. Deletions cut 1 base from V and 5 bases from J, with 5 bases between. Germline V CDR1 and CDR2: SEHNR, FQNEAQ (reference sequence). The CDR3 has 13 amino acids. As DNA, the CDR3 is TGTGCCAGCAGCTTAGAGCCTACCGGGGAGCTGTTTTTT. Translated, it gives CASSLEPTGELFF.

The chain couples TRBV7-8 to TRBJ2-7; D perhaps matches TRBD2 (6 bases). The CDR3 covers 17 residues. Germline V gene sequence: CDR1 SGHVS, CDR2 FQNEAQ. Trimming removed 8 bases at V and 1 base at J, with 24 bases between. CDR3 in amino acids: CASLGTGGSSPSYEQYF. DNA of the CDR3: TGTGCCAGCTTGGGGACTGGAGGGAGTTCGCCATCCTACGAGCAGTACTTC.

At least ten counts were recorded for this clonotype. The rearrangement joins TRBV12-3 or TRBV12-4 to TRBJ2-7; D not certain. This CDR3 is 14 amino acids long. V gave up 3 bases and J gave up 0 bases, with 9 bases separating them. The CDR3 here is CASSFVPFSYEQYV. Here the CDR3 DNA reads TGTGCCAGCAGTTTCGTTCCCTTCTCCTACGAGCAGTACGTC.

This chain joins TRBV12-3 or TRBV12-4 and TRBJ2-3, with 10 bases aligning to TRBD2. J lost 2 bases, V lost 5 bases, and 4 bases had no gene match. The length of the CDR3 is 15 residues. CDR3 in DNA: TGTGCCAGCAGTCTTAGCGGGGGGTTCACAGATACGCAGTATTTT. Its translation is CASSLSGGFTDTQYF.

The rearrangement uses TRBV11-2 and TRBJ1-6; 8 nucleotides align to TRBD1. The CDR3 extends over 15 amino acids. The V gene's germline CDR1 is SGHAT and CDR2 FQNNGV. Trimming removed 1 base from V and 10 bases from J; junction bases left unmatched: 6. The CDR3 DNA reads TGTGCCAGCAGCTTAGGAACAGGGGGAGACTCACCCCTCCACTTT. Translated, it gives CASSLGTGGDSPLHF.

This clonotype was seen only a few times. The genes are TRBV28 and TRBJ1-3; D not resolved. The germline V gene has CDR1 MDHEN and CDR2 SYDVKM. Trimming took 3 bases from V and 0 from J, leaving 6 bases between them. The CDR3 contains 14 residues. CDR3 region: CASSFRISGNTIYF. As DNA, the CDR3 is TGTGCCAGCAGTTTTCGGATCTCTGGAAACACCATATATTTT.